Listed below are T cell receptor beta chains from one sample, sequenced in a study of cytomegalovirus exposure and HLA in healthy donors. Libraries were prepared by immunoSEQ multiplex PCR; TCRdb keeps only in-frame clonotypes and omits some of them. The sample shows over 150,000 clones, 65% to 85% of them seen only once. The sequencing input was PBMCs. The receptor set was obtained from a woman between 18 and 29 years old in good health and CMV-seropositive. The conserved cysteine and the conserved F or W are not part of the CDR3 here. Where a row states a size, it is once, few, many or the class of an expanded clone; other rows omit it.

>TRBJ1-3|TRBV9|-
ASSVDFSGNTIY
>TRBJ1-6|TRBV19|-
ASRGGSGVGMNSPLH
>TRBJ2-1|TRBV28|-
ASSFRGRYNEQF
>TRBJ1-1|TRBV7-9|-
ASSLAQGQEKEAF
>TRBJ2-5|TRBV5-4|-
ASSFPNRGQETQY
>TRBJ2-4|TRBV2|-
ASVMGQAPEAKNIQY
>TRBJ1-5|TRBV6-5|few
ASSWTGSQPQH
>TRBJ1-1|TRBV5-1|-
ASSAMGTGVLNTEAF
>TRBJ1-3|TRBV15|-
ATSRDIGTIY
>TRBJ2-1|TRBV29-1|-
SVDGLATSYNEQF
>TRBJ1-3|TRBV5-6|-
ASSRTTGGMY
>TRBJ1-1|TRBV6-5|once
ASSPGQNTEAF
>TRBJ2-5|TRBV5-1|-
ASSPSGTWETQY
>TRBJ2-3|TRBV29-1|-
SVEDPAREDTQY
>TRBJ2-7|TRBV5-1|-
ASSLELSYEQY
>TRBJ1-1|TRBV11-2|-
ASSLVAAAGTEAF
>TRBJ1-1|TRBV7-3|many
ASSPHRDTEAF
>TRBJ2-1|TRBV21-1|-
ATAGYNEQF
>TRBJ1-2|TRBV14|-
ASSPGQAGGVYGYT
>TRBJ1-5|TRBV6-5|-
ASRIRQYSNQPQH
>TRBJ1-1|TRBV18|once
ASSLTPRKGGTEAF
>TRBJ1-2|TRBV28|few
ASRRELTNYGYT
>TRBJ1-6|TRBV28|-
ASTSSTQGAYGSSPLH
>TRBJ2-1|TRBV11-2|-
ASSLNRDFYNEQF
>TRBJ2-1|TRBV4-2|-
ASSQEKDSGGARGNEQF
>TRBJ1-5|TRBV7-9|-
ASSLTGQGSNQPQH
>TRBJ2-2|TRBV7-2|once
ASTQTRDRVLTGELF
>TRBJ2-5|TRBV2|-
ASSPGLADQETQY
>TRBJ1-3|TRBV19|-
ASSPDGWEAGNTIY
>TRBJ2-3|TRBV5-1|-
ASSLGPGGNTQY
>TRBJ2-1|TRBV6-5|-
ASSSLKPGTYNEQF
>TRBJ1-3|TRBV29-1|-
SVTPDRGSGNTIY
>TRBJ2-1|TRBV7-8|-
ASSLGGRAGYNEQF
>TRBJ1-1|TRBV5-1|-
ASSLEGTGLGEAF
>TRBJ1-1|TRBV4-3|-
ASSQDQWNTEAF
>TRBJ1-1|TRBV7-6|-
ASSWLGGALAEAF
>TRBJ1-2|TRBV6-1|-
ASSGGVTGINYGYT
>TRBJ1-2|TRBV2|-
ASWGQGQGGYT
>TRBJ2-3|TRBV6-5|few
ASSHPERGSQTQY
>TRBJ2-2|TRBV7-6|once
ASGGGVPGELF
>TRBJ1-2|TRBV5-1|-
ASSQTNSGGYT
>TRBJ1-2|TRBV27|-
ASSLGSGDGYT
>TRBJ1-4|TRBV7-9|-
ASSPPGWNEKLF
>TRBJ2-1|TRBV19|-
ASGVYNEQF
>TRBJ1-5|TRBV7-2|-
ASSLGGDRRNQPQH
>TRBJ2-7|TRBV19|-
ASTPGTGGVIRSYEQY